One TCR beta chain is described in this entry. The data were taken from a study of blood T cell repertoires in COVID-19. Overall study context: COVID-19 samples collected from the United States, Italy and Spain covered acute and convalescent phases. From T cells, B-cell-depleted T cells, or PBMCs came the material, which was cDNA or gDNA.

Trimming shortened V by 2 bases and J by 2 bases, and 6 bases separated the two germline ends. The CDR3 length is 13 residues. Germline V gene sequence: CDR1 LNHDA, CDR2 SQIVND (reference sequence). Authors' analysis steps: By means of reference gene primer amplification, nucleated cell counts were estimated. Some clones are missing from TCRdb's copy, which holds only in-frame ones; the method was immunoSEQ multiplex PCR. V, J and clone size reflect that table, while D and trimming were determined from the DNA. The sample has about 60,000 clones; more than 75% are singletons. This clonotype was obtained from a man in his forties or fifties with active or convalescent COVID-19. The rearrangement links TRBV19 to TRBJ1-1, with D unresolved. The specimen was peripheral blood. The chain's CDR3 is CASSITVNTEAFF. The CDR3 region has the DNA TGTGCCAGTAGTATAACGGTTAACACTGAAGCTTTCTTT.